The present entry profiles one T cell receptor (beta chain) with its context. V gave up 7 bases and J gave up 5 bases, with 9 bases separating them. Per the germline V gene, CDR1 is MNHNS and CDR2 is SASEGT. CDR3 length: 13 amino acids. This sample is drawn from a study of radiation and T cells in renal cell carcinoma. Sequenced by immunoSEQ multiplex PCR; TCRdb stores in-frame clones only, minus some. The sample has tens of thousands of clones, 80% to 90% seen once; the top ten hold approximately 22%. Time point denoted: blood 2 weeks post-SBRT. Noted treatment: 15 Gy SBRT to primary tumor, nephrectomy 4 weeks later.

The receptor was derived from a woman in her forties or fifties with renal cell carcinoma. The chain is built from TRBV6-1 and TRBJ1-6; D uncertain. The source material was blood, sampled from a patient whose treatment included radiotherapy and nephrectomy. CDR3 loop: CASKEQNNSPLHF. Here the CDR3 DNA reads TGTGCCAGCAAAGAACAAAATAATTCACCCCTCCACTTT.